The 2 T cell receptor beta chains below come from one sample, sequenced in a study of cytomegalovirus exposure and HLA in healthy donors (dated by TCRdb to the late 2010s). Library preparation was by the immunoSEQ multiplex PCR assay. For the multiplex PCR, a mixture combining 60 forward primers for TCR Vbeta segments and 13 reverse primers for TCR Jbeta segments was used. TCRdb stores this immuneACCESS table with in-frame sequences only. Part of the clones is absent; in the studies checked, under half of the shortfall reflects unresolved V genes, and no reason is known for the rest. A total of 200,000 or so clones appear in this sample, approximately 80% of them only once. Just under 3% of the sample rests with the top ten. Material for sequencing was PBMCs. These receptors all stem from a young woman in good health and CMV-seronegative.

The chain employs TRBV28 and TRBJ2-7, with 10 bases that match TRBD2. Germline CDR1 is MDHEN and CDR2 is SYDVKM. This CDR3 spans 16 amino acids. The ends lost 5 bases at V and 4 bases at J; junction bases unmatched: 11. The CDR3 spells CASSPGTSAGRYEQYF. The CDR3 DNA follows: TGTGCCAGCAGTCCCGGGACTAGCGCAGGCAGGTACGAGCAGTACTTC.

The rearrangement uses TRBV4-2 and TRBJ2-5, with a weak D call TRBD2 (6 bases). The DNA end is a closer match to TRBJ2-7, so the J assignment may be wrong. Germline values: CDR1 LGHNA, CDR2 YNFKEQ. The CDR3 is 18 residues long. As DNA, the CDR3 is TGTGCCAGCAGCCAAGACCTACAGTGGACTACACTAATTTACGAGCAGTACTTC. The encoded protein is CASSQDLQWTTLIYEQYF.